Listed below are T cell receptor beta chains from one sample, sequenced in a study of CD8+ T cells in alopecia areata. Sequenced by immunoSEQ multiplex PCR; TCRdb stores in-frame clones only, minus some. The table lists about 40,000 clones, roughly 90% of them singletons. The specimen was CD8+ T cells sorted from blood, collected at week 24, from a patient treated with tofacitinib. The receptors shown here come from a human donor with alopecia areata. CDR3s include the opening cysteine and the closing phenylalanine or tryptophan. The D gene is left open where the match is weak. Some rows mark clone size as missing; the rest say once, few, many or name a class of expanded clone.

TRBV19	11	TRBJ2-3	-	-	CASGNTDTQYF	TGTGCCAGCGGGAACACAGATACGCAGTATTTT
TRBV6-5	15	TRBJ2-5	TRBD2	-	CASGNSGGIQETQYF	TGTGCCAGCGGTAATAGCGGGGGGATACAAGAGACCCAGTACTTC
TRBV27	15	TRBJ1-2	TRBD1	-	CASSPRTGLNYGYTF	TGTGCCAGCAGTCCACGGACAGGATTAAACTATGGCTACACCTTC
TRBV7-7	15	TRBJ2-2	TRBD1	-	CASSPTGDPPGELFF	TGTGCTAGCAGCCCAACAGGGGACCCACCCGGGGAGCTGTTTTTT
TRBV11-2	13	TRBJ2-7	-	-	CASSVDSLYEQYF	TGTGCCAGCAGCGTCGACAGCCTTTACGAGCAGTACTTC
TRBV11-2	17	TRBJ2-7	TRBD1	-	CASSSPQTGGKYYEQYF	TGTGCCAGCAGCTCCCCACAAACAGGGGGCAAATACTACGAGCAGTACTTC
TRBV29-1	12	TRBJ2-2	-	-	CSVEDWTGELFF	TGCAGCGTTGAGGACTGGACCGGGGAGCTGTTTTTT
TRBV7-9	16	TRBJ2-3	TRBD1	-	CASTGGHQDATDTQYF	TGTGCCAGCACAGGGGGACACCAAGATGCCACAGATACGCAGTATTTT
TRBV7-9	17	TRBJ1-2	TRBD1	-	CASSLASQGPTNYGYTF	TGTGCCAGCAGCTTAGCCTCACAGGGGCCCACTAACTATGGCTACACCTTC
TRBV27	17	TRBJ2-1	-	-	CASSPNIGDASYNEQFF	TGTGCCAGCAGTCCCAACATTGGGGACGCCTCCTACAATGAGCAGTTCTTC
TRBV7-6	13	TRBJ2-7	-	-	CASSLVPADEQYF	TGTGCCAGCAGCTTAGTTCCGGCAGACGAGCAGTACTTC
TRBV13	14	TRBJ1-2	-	-	CASSPARGYYGYTF	TGTGCCAGCAGCCCAGCCAGGGGATACTATGGCTACACCTTC
TRBV4-3	13	TRBJ2-7	TRBD2	-	CASSRGLGYEQYF	TGCGCCAGCAGCCGGGGACTAGGCTACGAGCAGTACTTC
TRBV7-9	13	TRBJ1-1	-	few	CASSLWGNTEAFF	TGTGCCAGCAGCTTATGGGGGAACACTGAAGCTTTCTTT
TRBV5-6	13	TRBJ2-1	TRBD2	-	CASSQTSGGEQFF	TGTGCCAGCAGCCAAACTAGCGGGGGAGAGCAGTTCTTC
TRBV30	15	TRBJ2-1	TRBD1	-	CAWSDTGTDYNEQFF	TGTGCCTGGAGTGACACCGGGACAGATTACAATGAGCAGTTCTTC
TRBV29-1	14	TRBJ2-7	TRBD1	-	CSVRGTGAPYEQYF	TGCAGCGTACGCGGGACAGGGGCACCCTACGAGCAGTACTTC
TRBV7-9	17	TRBJ2-3	TRBD1	-	CASSSLGQGSGTDTQYF	TGTGCCAGCAGCTCCCTAGGACAGGGCTCTGGCACAGATACGCAGTATTTT
TRBV6-4	14	TRBJ2-3	TRBD2	few	CASSERGGPDTQYF	TGTGCCAGCAGTGAGCGGGGGGGCCCAGATACGCAGTATTTT
TRBV11-2	15	TRBJ2-7	TRBD1	-	CASSFKTGVTYEQYF	TGTGCCAGCAGTTTTAAGACAGGGGTTACCTACGAGCAGTACTTC
TRBV6-4	14	TRBJ1-1	TRBD1	-	CASTGTGEDTEAFF	TGTGCCAGCACCGGGACAGGGGAGGACACTGAAGCTTTCTTT
TRBV21-1	18	TRBJ2-6	-	once	CASRVLIATQSRANVLTF	TGTGCCAGCAGGGTCTTAATAGCTACACAAAGTCGGGCCAACGTCCTGACTTTC
TRBV25-1	12	TRBJ2-7	TRBD1	-	CASTGQGYEQYF	TGTGCCAGCACAGGACAGGGCTACGAGCAGTACTTC
TRBV6-1	14	TRBJ2-7	TRBD1	-	CASSKGQGGHEQYF	TGTGCCAGCAGTAAGGGACAGGGAGGCCACGAGCAGTACTTC
TRBV5-6	16	TRBJ2-1	TRBD2	-	CASSPPGLAISYEQFF	TGTGCCAGCAGCCCACCCGGACTAGCGATTAGCTATGAGCAGTTCTTC
TRBV10-3	15	TRBJ2-7	-	-	CAIRGSAGTPYEQYF	TGTGCCATCAGGGGCTCCGCCGGGACACCCTACGAGCAGTACTTC
TRBV30	13	TRBJ1-1	-	-	CAWSVAGNTEAFF	TGTGCCTGGAGTGTGGCCGGCAACACTGAAGCTTTCTTT
TRBV30	14	TRBJ2-7	-	-	CAWSAGEGYYEQYF	TGTGCCTGGAGTGCCGGAGAGGGTTACTACGAGCAGTACTTC
TRBV27	17	TRBJ2-1	-	-	CASSLLGHLSSYNEQFF	TGTGCCAGCAGTCTCCTCGGACATCTTAGCTCCTACAATGAGCAGTTCTTC
TRBV27	15	TRBJ2-3	TRBD2	-	CASSLGLAGEDTQYF	TGTGCCAGCAGTTTGGGACTAGCGGGGGAAGATACGCAGTATTTT
TRBV29-1	16	TRBJ2-3	-	-	CSGEIRAALGTDTQYF	TGCAGCGGCGAAATCAGGGCGGCGCTGGGCACAGATACGCAGTATTTT
TRBV30	13	TRBJ2-7	-	-	CAWSDRAIHEQYF	TGTGCCTGGAGTGACCGGGCCATCCACGAGCAGTACTTC
TRBV7-7	15	TRBJ2-1	TRBD2	-	CASSPSSGGPNEQFF	TGTGCTAGCAGCCCCAGCAGCGGGGGGCCCAATGAGCAGTTCTTC
TRBV6-5	13	TRBJ2-7	TRBD1	-	CASRSGQFYEQYF	TGTGCCAGCAGGTCGGGACAGTTCTACGAGCAGTACTTC
TRBV28	15	TRBJ2-7	TRBD2	-	CASSGIGGAGYEQYF	TGTGCCAGCAGTGGGATCGGGGGGGCAGGCTACGAGCAGTACTTC
TRBV10-2	12	TRBJ2-5	-	once	CASSPGSETQYF	TGCGCCAGCAGCCCGGGATCGGAGACCCAGTACTTC
TRBV11-2	15	TRBJ2-6	-	-	CASSLGGPGANVLTF	TGTGCCAGCAGCTTAGGGGGGCCTGGGGCCAACGTCCTGACTTTC
TRBV12-5	14	TRBJ2-7	-	-	CASGSNIRFYEQYF	TGTGCTAGTGGTTCTAACATACGATTCTACGAGCAGTACTTC
TRBV7-9	12	TRBJ2-7	-	-	CASSLAPYEQYF	TGTGCCAGCAGCTTAGCCCCCTACGAGCAGTACTTC
TRBV7-9	15	TRBJ2-1	-	-	CASSLALGGRDEQFF	TGTGCCAGCAGCTTAGCCCTTGGGGGGCGCGATGAGCAGTTCTTC
TRBV6-1	15	TRBJ2-7	TRBD1	-	CASSLSRDRNYEQYF	TGTGCCAGCAGCCTCTCCCGGGACAGAAACTACGAGCAGTACTTC
TRBV27	14	TRBJ2-7	-	-	CASSLSGGNYEQYF	TGTGCCAGCAGTTTAAGCGGCGGAAACTACGAGCAGTACTTC
TRBV28	14	TRBJ2-2	-	-	CASRPHLEPGELFF	TGTGCCAGCAGGCCGCATCTAGAACCCGGGGAGCTGTTTTTT
TRBV7-9	14	TRBJ2-1	-	-	CASRKGQADNEQFF	TGTGCCAGCAGAAAAGGGCAGGCAGACAATGAGCAGTTCTTC
TRBV6-1	16	TRBJ2-1	TRBD2	-	CASSEAPGTSVGEQFF	TGTGCCAGCAGTGAAGCGCCCGGGACTAGCGTTGGTGAGCAGTTCTTC
TRBV28	13	TRBJ2-7	TRBD1	-	CASKGQGTYEQYF	TGTGCCAGCAAAGGACAGGGCACCTACGAGCAGTACTTC
TRBV7-9	15	TRBJ2-5	-	-	CASSPLRVNQETQYF	TGTGCCAGCAGCCCCCTCCGGGTCAACCAAGAGACCCAGTACTTC
TRBV30	11	TRBJ1-1	-	-	CAWGPGTEAFF	TGTGCCTGGGGTCCCGGCACTGAAGCTTTCTTT
TRBV10-3	14	TRBJ2-2	TRBD1	-	CAIKGTGNTGELFF	TGTGCCATCAAAGGGACAGGGAACACCGGGGAGCTGTTTTTT
TRBV27	11	TRBJ2-3	-	-	CASSFGDTQYF	TGTGCCAGCAGTTTTGGAGATACGCAGTATTTT
TRBV29-1	11	TRBJ2-7	-	-	CSVRGVGEQYF	TGCAGCGTCAGGGGAGTTGGCGAGCAGTACTTC
TRBV9	17	TRBJ2-3	-	-	CASSPRLGGPVGDTQYF	TGTGCCAGCAGCCCCCGATTGGGGGGGCCAGTGGGAGATACGCAGTATTTT
TRBV27	15	TRBJ2-2	-	-	CASSLVRENTGELFF	TGTGCCAGCAGTTTAGTCAGGGAGAACACCGGGGAGCTGTTTTTT